The 21 T cell receptor beta chains below all came from one sample that was sequenced in a study of spatial heterogeneity in lung cancer. TCRdb re-derived calls from the 5' RACE reads in MiXCR, one entry per CDR3 protein. Of about 70,000 distinct CDR3 sequences in the sample, roughly 8.9% were seen once. Described time point: blood at routine non-recurrence follow-up after resection. The starting material was PBMCs, obtained at follow-up. These receptors were collected from a female donor with early-stage non-small cell lung cancer.

For this clonotype: It may be a read error: a sequence one base away is much more abundant. The DNA of the CDR3 is TGTGCCACCAGTGTAACTAACAGGATTGGGGAGCAGTTCTTC. Its translation is CATSVTNRIGEQFF. The chain links TRBV24-1 to TRBJ2-1; D might be TRBD1 (5 bases). The CDR3 contains 14 residues. Germline-derived CDR1 and CDR2 are KGHDR and SFDVKD. Trimming took 5 bases from V and 10 from J, leaving 17 bases between them.

Many counts were recorded for this clonotype. The rearrangement uses TRBV4-1 and TRBJ2-5, with D unresolved. Germline CDR1 MGHRA, CDR2 YSYEKL. This CDR3 has 15 residues. Trimming removed 4 bases from V and 3 bases from J, with 15 bases in between. In nucleotides, the CDR3 is TGCGCCAGCAGCCCCAGCCCCGCGGAGAAAGAGACCCAGTACTTC. It encodes CASSPSPAEKETQYF.

This clonotype was seen many times. The rearrangement links TRBV19 to TRBJ2-1; maybe TRBD2 (6 bases). The CDR3 contains 14 residues. Trimming removed 4 bases at V and 3 bases at J, with 10 bases between. Germline CDR1 is LNHDA and CDR2 is SQIVND (reference sequence). CDR3 residues: CASSRRDSYNEQFF. For the CDR3, the DNA is TGTGCCAGTAGTAGGAGGGATAGCTACAATGAGCAGTTCTTC.

This clonotype was recorded many times. The gene calls are TRBV28 and TRBJ2-7; possible D gene TRBD1, 6 bases. CDR3 size: 12 residues. V shed 5 bases and J shed 7 bases, with 12 bases lying between them. The germline gives CDR1 MDHEN, CDR2 SYDVKM. CDR3 residues: CASSPWTDEQYF. In DNA form, the CDR3 reads TGTGCCAGCAGTCCCTGGACAGATGAGCAGTACTTC. Complete variable domain (other parts from reference TRBV28 and TRBJ2-7): DVKVTQSSRYLVKRTGEKVFLECVQDMDHENMFWYRQDPGLGLRLIYFSYDVKMKEKGDIPEGYSVSREKKERFSLILESASTNQTSMYLCASSPWTDEQYFGPGTRLTVT.

Concerning this clonotype itself: This sequence may be a read error, since a much larger clone differs from it by one base. The chain is built from TRBV3-1 and TRBJ1-4; D not resolved. The CDR3 consists of 13 residues. Germline V gives CDR1 LGHDT, CDR2 YNNKEL (reference sequence). The CDR3 loop reads CASSPTGQQKLVF. CDR3 coding DNA: TGTGCCAGCAGCCCTACCGGGCAGCAAAAACTGGTTTTT.

In this sample, this clonotype turned up many times. The chain couples TRBV7-9 to TRBJ1-1, with unresolved D. Deletions cut 1 base from V and 1 base from J, with 10 bases between. This CDR3 has 15 amino acids. CDR1 and CDR2 from the germline V gene are SEHNR and FQNEAQ (reference sequence). CDR3 DNA: TGTGCCAGCAGCTTAGGGTCGGGCGGGAACACTGAAGCTTTCTTT. Residues: CASSLGSGGNTEAFF.

In this sample, this clonotype turned up a few times. The chain carries TRBV7-3 and TRBJ2-1; the match to TRBD2 covers 13 bases. Trimming at V came to 6 bases and at J to 1 base, leaving 12 bases not matched to a gene. The CDR3 is 19 residues long. Germline V gene data show CDR1 as SGHTA and CDR2 as FQGTGA. The CDR3 DNA is TGTGCCAGCAGATCCCGCGGACTAGCGGGAGATGTATCCTACAATGAGCAGTTCTTC. Protein sequence: CASRSRGLAGDVSYNEQFF.

This clonotype occurred a few times. The chain couples TRBV24-1 to TRBJ2-5; D remains unclear. The CDR3 extends over 15 amino acids. Between the trimmed V and J ends, which lost 1 base and 3 bases, there was a span of 11 bases. The germline gives CDR1 KGHDR, CDR2 SFDVKD. CDR3 nucleotide sequence: TGTGCCACCAGTGATTTTGAAGCCAGAAAAGAGACCCAGTACTTC. This sequence encodes CATSDFEARKETQYF.

This clonotype was seen repeatedly, ten times or more. The CDR3 DNA is TGTGCCAGCAGCCGTCGGACAGGGGGCACAGATACGCAGTATTTT. It encodes CASSRRTGGTDTQYF. V usage is TRBV5-4 and J usage is TRBJ2-3; 9 nucleotides agree with TRBD1. Trimming took 4 bases from V and 1 from J; bases not matched to a gene: 4. The CDR3 has 15 amino acids. Per the germline V gene, CDR1 is SGHNT and CDR2 is YYREEE (reference sequence).

V and J are TRBV5-1 and TRBJ1-1; the D is unclear. This CDR3 has 13 residues. Germline CDR1 is SGHRS and CDR2 is YFSETQ. The V end was cut by 1 base, the J end by 3 bases, with 7 bases between. This chain's CDR3 is CASSLSGYTEAFF. The CDR3 bases are TGCGCCAGCAGCTTGTCTGGGTACACTGAAGCTTTCTTT.

This clonotype was recorded many times. The rearrangement links TRBV20-1 to TRBJ2-2; 10 bases are shared with TRBD2. The CDR3 covers 18 residues. Germline CDR1 reads DFQATT; CDR2 reads SNEGSKA (reference sequence). Germline trimming cut 1 base from V and 1 base from J; bases unmatched to any gene: 9. The CDR3, as DNA: TGCAGTGCTAGAGCTGAAGCGGGAGGGCTGGTGAACACCGGGGAGCTGTTTTTT. It codes for CSARAEAGGLVNTGELFF.

This clonotype showed up many times. V is TRBV12-3 or TRBV12-4 and J is TRBJ1-4; no clear D gene. This CDR3 spans 15 amino acids. V lost 2 bases, J lost 1 base, and 8 bases lay in between. Written as DNA, the CDR3 is TGTGCCAGCAGTTTAAGGACGGGAACTAATGAAAAACTGTTTTTT. It yields the protein CASSLRTGTNEKLFF.

A word on this clonotype: This could be a read error, since a much larger clone is one nucleotide away. The chain joins TRBV27 to TRBJ2-3; either TRBD1 or TRBD2 may supply D (5 bases each). This CDR3 is 15 amino acids long. Germline loops: CDR1 MNHEY, CDR2 SMNVEV (reference sequence). The CDR3 region is CASSLFGGYTDTRYF. DNA of the CDR3: TGTGCCAGCAGTTTATTTGGGGGTTACACAGATACGCGGTATTTT.

This clonotype was recorded at least ten times. The CDR3 DNA follows: TGTGCCAGCAGTCGAAGCGGCTTGAACACCGGGGAGCTGTTTTTT. It translates to CASSRSGLNTGELFF. The chain joins TRBV11-2 to TRBJ2-2; tentatively, D is TRBD2 (5 bases). The CDR3 consists of 15 residues. Deletions cut 6 bases from V and 1 base from J, with 12 bases between. Germline loops: CDR1 SGHAT, CDR2 FQNNGV.

This clonotype was picked up many times. V gene TRBV12-3 or TRBV12-4 combines with J gene TRBJ2-7; D may be TRBD2 (6 bases). The V gene lost 3 bases and the J gene lost 2 bases, with 11 bases spanning the gap. The CDR3 is 14 amino acids. The CDR3 protein is CASSFHSGTYEQYF. The CDR3, as DNA: TGTGCCAGCAGTTTTCATAGCGGAACCTACGAGCAGTACTTC.

This clonotype was observed many times. This chain joins TRBV6-1 and TRBJ1-2; D gene ambiguous. The CDR3 contains 12 residues. The germline V gene has CDR1 MNHNS and CDR2 SASEGT. V was shortened by 10 bases and J by 5 bases, with 14 bases between the two germline ends. CDR3 coding DNA: TGTGCCAACAGACCGACCGAATATGGCTACACCTTC. It specifies CANRPTEYGYTF.

This clonotype was detected many times. V usage is TRBV4-2 and J usage is TRBJ2-1, with D perhaps matching TRBD2 (5 bases). Germline CDR1 LGHNA, CDR2 YNFKEQ. This CDR3 has 13 amino acids. Trimming took 0 bases from V and 6 from J, leaving 6 bases between them. The CDR3 sequence is CASSQELGNEQFF. As DNA, the CDR3 is TGTGCCAGCAGCCAAGAACTAGGCAATGAGCAGTTCTTC.

Many counts were recorded for this clonotype. The chain is built from TRBV29-1 and TRBJ1-1; D might be TRBD1 (5 bases). Germline CDR1 and CDR2: SQVTM and ANQGSEA. Between the trimmed V and J ends, which lost 7 bases and 3 bases, there was a span of 12 bases. This CDR3 comprises 12 residues. The CDR3 spells CSGATGDTEAFF. The CDR3 nucleotides read TGCAGCGGTGCGACGGGGGACACTGAAGCTTTCTTT.

This chain joins TRBV5-6 and TRBJ2-5; D is perhaps TRBD1 (6 bases). CDR3 length: 15 amino acids. The V end was cut by 4 bases, the J end by 6 bases, with 19 bases between. Germline CDR1 reads SGHDT; CDR2 reads YYEEEE. The CDR3 is CASSPNLDSTKTQYF. The CDR3 DNA sequence: TGTGCCAGCAGCCCAAATTTGGACAGTACCAAGACCCAGTACTTC.

This clonotype came up a few times. The J gene is TRBJ1-5, the V gene TRBV20-1; TRBD1 is a possible D gene (5 bases). The CDR3 has 13 residues. The germline gives CDR1 DFQATT, CDR2 SNEGSKA (reference sequence). V gave up 6 bases and J gave up 5 bases, with 14 bases separating them. The chain's CDR3 is CSASQGFDQPQHF. In nucleotides, the CDR3 is TGCAGTGCCTCTCAGGGCTTCGATCAGCCCCAGCATTTT.

The V gene is TRBV2, the J gene TRBJ2-1; 9 bases are shared with TRBD2. Germline V gene data show CDR1 as SNHLY and CDR2 as FYNNEI. CDR3 length: 19 amino acids. Trimming cost V 11 bases and J 2 bases; bases outside gene matches: 22. The CDR3 loop is CAVRLVGVRSGRTYNEQFF. The DNA for the CDR3 is TGTGCCGTCCGTCTTGTGGGGGTACGGAGCGGGAGGACCTACAATGAGCAGTTCTTC.